The present TCR beta chain was sequenced within a study of blood T cell repertoires in COVID-19. V was clipped by 0 bases and J by 4 bases, with 11 bases between them. CDR1 is SGDLS, CDR2 YYNGEE, per germline. The CDR3 extends over 15 amino acids. Under the authors' procedure: How many nucleated cells were present was estimated from reference gene primer amplification. The data were produced by immunoSEQ multiplex PCR, yet TCRdb's version contains in-frame clones alone and is incomplete. Clonal size and the V and J genes are those of that table, whereas D and trimming came from the DNA. The sample records about 94,000 clones, over 75% being singletons.

Sequencing used peripheral blood. The chain joins TRBV9 to TRBJ2-1, with D maybe TRBD2 (6 bases). This TCR was sampled from a woman of 80 years or more with acute or convalescent COVID-19. The CDR3 DNA is TGTGCCAGCAGCGTAGCGGTAGCGGAATACAATGAGCAGTTCTTC. Translated: CASSVAVAEYNEQFF.